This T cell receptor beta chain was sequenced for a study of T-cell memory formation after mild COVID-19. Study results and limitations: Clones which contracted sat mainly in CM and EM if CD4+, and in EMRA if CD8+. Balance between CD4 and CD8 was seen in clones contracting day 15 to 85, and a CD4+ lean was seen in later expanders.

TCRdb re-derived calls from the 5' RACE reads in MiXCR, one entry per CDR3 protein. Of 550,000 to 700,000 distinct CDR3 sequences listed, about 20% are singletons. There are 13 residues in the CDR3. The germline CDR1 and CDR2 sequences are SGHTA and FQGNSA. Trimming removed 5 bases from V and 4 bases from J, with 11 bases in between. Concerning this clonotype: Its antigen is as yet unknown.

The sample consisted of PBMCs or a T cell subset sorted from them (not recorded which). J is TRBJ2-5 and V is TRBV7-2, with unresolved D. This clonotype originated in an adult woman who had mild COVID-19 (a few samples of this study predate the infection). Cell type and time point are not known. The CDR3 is CASSPPDRETQYF. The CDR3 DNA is TGTGCCAGCAGCCCACCGGACCGAGAGACCCAGTACTTC.